This TCR beta chain was recorded in a study of T cells after yellow fever vaccination. Study at large: Libraries from low-cell-number fractions were prepared with the SMART-Seq v4 Ultra Low Input RNA kit.

Synthesis of TCR cDNA relied on 5'RACE template switching, which attached a universal primer site and UMIs. TCRdb re-analysed the 5' RACE reads in MiXCR, keeping a single row per CDR3 protein. The sample holds some 300,000 distinct CDR3 sequences, 7.5% to 9.5% seen once. Turning to this clonotype: What it binds is unknown.

Germline loops: CDR1 MNHEY, CDR2 SVGAGI. The CDR3 consists of 15 residues. The V and J ends lost 6 bases and 7 bases, in that order; junction bases with no gene match: 9. Notes on the study in general: A small proportion of clonotypes was detected in both the CD4 and CD8 compartments.

Sequencing was performed on CD4+ T cells sorted from PBMCs, taken 5 days after the yellow fever booster vaccination. The TCR sequence derives from a man aged 18-30 years who received the YFV17D yellow fever vaccine. The rearrangement links TRBV6-5 to TRBJ2-5, with 12 positions matching TRBD2. In DNA, the CDR3 is TGTGCCAGCAGACTAGCGGGGGGAAACCCGTGGACCCAGTACTTC. It is translated as CASRLAGGNPWTQYF.